These 7 T cell receptor beta chains originate from one sample sequenced in a study of siplizumab effects on memory and regulatory T cells (dated by TCRdb to the late 2010s). The library was prepared using the immunoSEQ multiplex PCR assay. TCRdb stores this immuneACCESS table with in-frame sequences only. Part of the clones is absent; in the studies checked, under half of the shortfall reflects unresolved V genes, and no reason is known for the rest. The sample table holds 100,000 to 120,000 clones, of which around nine tenths were seen once. The ten largest clones capture 1.3% of the sample. Sequencing was done on a sample of CD4+ T cells sorted from blood. Every receptor here comes from a human donor in good health.

The rearrangement uses TRBV12-2 and TRBJ1-1; the tabulated D call, TRBD1, remains unverified against the DNA. TRBV12-2 is shown as a pseudogene. The CDR3 consists of 15 residues. In DNA form, the CDR3 reads TGTGCAAGTCGCTTAGATGATTGGCCGAACACTGAAGCTTTCTTT. It is translated as CASRLDDWPNTEAFF.

The chain couples TRBV27 to TRBJ1-4, with 7 bases fitting TRBD1. Trimming removed 5 bases from V and 8 bases from J; junction bases left unmatched: 8. The CDR3 contains 14 residues. Germline V gives CDR1 MNHEY, CDR2 SMNVEV (reference sequence). The CDR3 DNA follows: TGTGCCAGCAGTCGTATCCGGGACAGAGAAAAACTGTTTTTT. Amino acids: CASSRIRDREKLFF. Drawing the rest from reference TRBV27 and TRBJ1-4, the complete variable domain is EAQVTQNPRYLITVTGKKLTVTCSQNMNHEYMSWYRQDPGLGLRQIYYSMNVEVTDKGDVPEGYKVSRKEKRNFPLILESPSPNQTSLYFCASSRIRDREKLFFGSGTQLSVL.

The chain links TRBV7-2 to TRBJ1-6; D gene unclear. There are 16 residues in the CDR3. From germline, CDR1 is SGHTA and CDR2 FQGNSA. V was cut by 8 bases and J by 3 bases, with 17 bases left in between. CDR3 loop: CASSTQIGIYNSPLHF. CDR3 DNA sequence: TGTGCCAGCTCCACTCAAATCGGCATCTATAATTCACCCCTCCACTTT.

The chain links TRBV19 to TRBJ2-2; TRBD1 matches 12 bases. The CDR3 has 20 amino acids. In germline, CDR1 is LNHDA, CDR2 SQIVND (reference sequence). Unmatched junction bases numbered 14, after V lost 4 bases and J lost 2 bases. In nucleotides, the CDR3 is TGTGCCAGTAGTACAAAACCGGGACAGGGGGCAAAGTACAACACCGGGGAGCTGTTTTTT. This encodes CASSTKPGQGAKYNTGELFF.

This clone has a handful of counts. V is TRBV27 and J is TRBJ2-1; perhaps TRBD1 as D (5 bases). From germline, CDR1 is MNHEY and CDR2 SMNVEV (reference sequence). This CDR3 spans 14 amino acids. The ends were cut back, 8 bases at V and 4 bases at J, with 15 bases in the middle. The CDR3 reads CASGSRALYNEQFF. The CDR3 DNA reads TGTGCCAGCGGAAGCAGGGCATTGTACAATGAGCAGTTCTTC.

The V and J genes are TRBV18 and TRBJ1-4; TRBD1 is a possible D gene (6 bases). Deletions cut 8 bases from V and 4 bases from J, with 8 bases between. This CDR3 spans 12 amino acids. The germline V gene has CDR1 KGHSH and CDR2 LQKENI. CDR3 sequence: CASQGFNEKLFF. For the CDR3, the DNA is TGTGCCAGCCAGGGGTTTAATGAAAAACTGTTTTTT. The whole variable domain, filled in from reference TRBV18 and TRBJ1-4, reads NAGVMQNPRHLVRRRGQEARLRCSPMKGHSHVYWYRQLPEEGLKFMVYLQKENIIDESGMPKERFSAEFPKEGPSILRIQQVVRGDSAAYFCASQGFNEKLFFGSGTQLSVL.

The chain employs TRBV6-1 and TRBJ2-7; 8 bases map to TRBD1. Germline V gene data show CDR1 as MNHNS and CDR2 as SASEGT. V shed 6 bases, J shed 2 bases, and the junction held 6 bases outside the gene matches. The CDR3 spans 14 residues. The CDR3 DNA reads TGTGCCAGCAGGGCGGGACAGGCCGCCTACGAGCAGTACTTC. Translating it yields CASRAGQAAYEQYF.